The 3 T cell receptor beta chains below were found in one sample sequenced in a study of beta chain features in type 1 diabetes. Every bit of the isolated RNA underwent reverse transcription, so sequencing read expressed TCRB transcripts. The repertoire was sequenced with immunoSEQ multiplex PCR; TCRdb's copy has only in-frame clones and lacks some. The table includes 390,000 or so clones, approximately 15% detected once. Sequencing was carried out using naive CD4+ T cells from blood. These receptors all come from a young man in good health.

The V and J genes are TRBV6-5 and TRBJ2-1, with TRBD2 as a possible D gene (6 bases). CDR1 and CDR2 (germline): MNHEY, SVGAGI. The CDR3 has 16 amino acids. V lost 4 bases and J 6 bases, leaving 19 bases between the germline ends. CDR3 bases: TGTGCCAGCAGTTCTAGTGGGAGGTTGCCGCGCAATGAGCAGTTCTTC. The encoded protein is CASSSSGRLPRNEQFF.

The chain uses TRBV6-5 and TRBJ2-7, with TRBD1 identical over 7 bases. The CDR3 spans 15 residues. The ends lost 6 bases at V and 3 bases at J; junction bases unmatched: 11. Per the germline V gene, CDR1 is MNHEY and CDR2 is SVGAGI. The CDR3: CASSETGIPRYEQYF. DNA of the CDR3: TGTGCCAGCAGCGAGACAGGGATTCCCCGCTACGAGCAGTACTTC.

In its sample, this clone was seen a few times. This chain connects TRBV29-1 to TRBJ1-1; maybe TRBD1 (6 bases). The CDR3 loop spans 16 amino acids. With 2 bases removed from V and 4 bases from J, the gap between germline ends came to 20 bases. Germline values: CDR1 SQVTM, CDR2 ANQGSEA. The CDR3 is CSVESPLQGMGTEAFF. The CDR3 nucleotides are TGCAGCGTTGAAAGCCCACTACAGGGAATGGGCACTGAAGCTTTCTTT.